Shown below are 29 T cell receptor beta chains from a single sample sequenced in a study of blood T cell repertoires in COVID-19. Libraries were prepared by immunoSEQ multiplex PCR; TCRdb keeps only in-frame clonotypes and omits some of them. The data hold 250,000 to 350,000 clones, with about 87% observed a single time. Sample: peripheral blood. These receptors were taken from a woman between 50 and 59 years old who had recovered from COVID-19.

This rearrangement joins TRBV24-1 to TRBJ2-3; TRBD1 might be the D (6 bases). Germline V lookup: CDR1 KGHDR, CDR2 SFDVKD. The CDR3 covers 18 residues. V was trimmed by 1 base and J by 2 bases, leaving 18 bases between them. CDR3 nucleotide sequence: TGTGCCACCAGTGATTTCGGAACTGGGACAACCCTCACAGATACGCAGTATTTT. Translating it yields CATSDFGTGTTLTDTQYF.

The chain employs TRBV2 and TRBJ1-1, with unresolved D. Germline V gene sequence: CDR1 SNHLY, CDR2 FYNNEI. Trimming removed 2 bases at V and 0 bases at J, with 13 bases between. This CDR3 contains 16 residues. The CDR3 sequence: CASSERSWLMNTEAFF. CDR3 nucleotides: TGTGCCAGCAGTGAAAGGAGTTGGTTAATGAACACTGAAGCTTTCTTT.

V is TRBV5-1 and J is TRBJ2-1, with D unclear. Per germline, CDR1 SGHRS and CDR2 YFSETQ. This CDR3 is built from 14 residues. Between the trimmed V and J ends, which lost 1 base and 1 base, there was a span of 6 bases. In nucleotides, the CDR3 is TGCGCCAGCAGCTTGAGCGATTCCTACAATGAGCAGTTCTTC. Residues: CASSLSDSYNEQFF.

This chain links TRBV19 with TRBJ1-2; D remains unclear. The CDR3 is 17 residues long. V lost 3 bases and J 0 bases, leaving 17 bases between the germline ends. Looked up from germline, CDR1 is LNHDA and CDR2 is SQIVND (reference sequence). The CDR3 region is CASSIPTVRQANYGYTF. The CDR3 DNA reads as TGTGCCAGTAGTATTCCTACAGTTCGTCAAGCTAACTATGGCTACACCTTC.

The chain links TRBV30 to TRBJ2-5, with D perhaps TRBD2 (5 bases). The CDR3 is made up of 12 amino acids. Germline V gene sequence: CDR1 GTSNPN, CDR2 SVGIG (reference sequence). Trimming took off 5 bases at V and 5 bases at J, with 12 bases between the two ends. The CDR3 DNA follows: TGTGCCTGGGGGGTCAGAGGGGAGACCCAGTACTTC. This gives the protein CAWGVRGETQYF.

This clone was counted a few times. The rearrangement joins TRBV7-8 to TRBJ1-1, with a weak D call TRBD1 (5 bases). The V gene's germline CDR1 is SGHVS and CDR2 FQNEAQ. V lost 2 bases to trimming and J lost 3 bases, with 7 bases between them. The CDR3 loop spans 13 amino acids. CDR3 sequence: CASSLPGDTEAFF. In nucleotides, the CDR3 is TGTGCCAGCAGCTTACCGGGGGACACTGAAGCTTTCTTT.

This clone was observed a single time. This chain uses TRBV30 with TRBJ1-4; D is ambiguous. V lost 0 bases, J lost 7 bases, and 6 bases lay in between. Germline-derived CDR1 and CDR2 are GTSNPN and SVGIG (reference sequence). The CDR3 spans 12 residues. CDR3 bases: TGTGCCTGGAGTGTACAAAGTGAAAAACTGTTTTTT. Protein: CAWSVQSEKLFF.

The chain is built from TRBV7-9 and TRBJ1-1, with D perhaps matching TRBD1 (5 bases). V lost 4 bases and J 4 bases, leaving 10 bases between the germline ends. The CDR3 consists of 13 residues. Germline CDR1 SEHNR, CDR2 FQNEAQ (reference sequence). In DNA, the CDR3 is TGTGCCAGCAGCTCCTCCAGGGTCACTGAAGCTTTCTTT. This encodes CASSSSRVTEAFF.

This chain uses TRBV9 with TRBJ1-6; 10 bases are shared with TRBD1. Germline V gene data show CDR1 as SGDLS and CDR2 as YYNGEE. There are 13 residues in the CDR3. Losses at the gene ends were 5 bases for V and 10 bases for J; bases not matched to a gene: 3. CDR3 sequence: CASRGQGQSPLHF. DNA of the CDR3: TGTGCCAGCAGGGGACAGGGGCAATCACCCCTCCACTTT.

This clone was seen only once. The CDR3 coding sequence is TGTGCCAGCAGTGCACTCCTTCTACCCTCTTATGGCTACACCTTC. This codes for CASSALLLPSYGYTF. The J gene is TRBJ1-2, the V gene TRBV6-6; no firm D call. The CDR3 sequence is 15 residues long. Trimming removed 5 bases from V and 5 bases from J, with 18 bases in between. Germline-derived CDR1 and CDR2 are MNHNY and SVGAGI (reference sequence).

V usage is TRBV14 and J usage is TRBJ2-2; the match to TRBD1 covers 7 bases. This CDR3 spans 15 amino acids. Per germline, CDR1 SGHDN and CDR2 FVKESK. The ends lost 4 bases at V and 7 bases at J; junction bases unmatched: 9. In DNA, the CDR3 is TGTGCCAGCAGCCCACGAAGGGGGCAAGGCGGGGAGCTGTTTTTT. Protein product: CASSPRRGQGGELFF. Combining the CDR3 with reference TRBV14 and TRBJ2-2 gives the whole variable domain EAGVTQFPSHSVIEKGQTVTLRCDPISGHDNLYWYRRVMGKEIKFLLHFVKESKQDESGMPNNRFLAERTGGTYSTLKVQPAELEDSGVYFCASSPRRGQGGELFFGEGSRLTVL.

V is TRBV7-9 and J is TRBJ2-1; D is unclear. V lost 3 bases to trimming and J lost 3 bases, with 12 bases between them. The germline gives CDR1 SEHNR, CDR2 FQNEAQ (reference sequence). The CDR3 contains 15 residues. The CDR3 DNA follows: TGTGCCAGCAGCTTTTTTCGGAACAGCTACAATGAGCAGTTCTTC. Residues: CASSFFRNSYNEQFF.

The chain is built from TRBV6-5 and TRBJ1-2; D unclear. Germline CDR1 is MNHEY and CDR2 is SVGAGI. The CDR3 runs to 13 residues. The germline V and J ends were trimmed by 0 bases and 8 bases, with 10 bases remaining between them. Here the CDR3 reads CASSYSARGGYTF. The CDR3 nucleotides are TGTGCCAGCAGTTACTCAGCGCGAGGGGGCTACACCTTC.

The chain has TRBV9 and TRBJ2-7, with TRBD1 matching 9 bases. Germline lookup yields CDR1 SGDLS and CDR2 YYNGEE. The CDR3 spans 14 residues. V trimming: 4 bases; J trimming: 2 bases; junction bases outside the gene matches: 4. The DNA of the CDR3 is TGTGCCAGCAGCCAAGGACAGGGGCCCTACGAGCAGTACTTC. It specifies CASSQGQGPYEQYF.

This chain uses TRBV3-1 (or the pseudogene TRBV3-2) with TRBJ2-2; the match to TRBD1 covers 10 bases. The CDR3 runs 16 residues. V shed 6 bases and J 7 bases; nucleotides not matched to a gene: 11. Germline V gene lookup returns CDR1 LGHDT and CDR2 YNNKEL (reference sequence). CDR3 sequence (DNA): TGTGCCAGCAGAGAGGATAGACAGGGGGCGATCGGGGAGCTGTTTTTT. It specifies CASREDRQGAIGELFF.

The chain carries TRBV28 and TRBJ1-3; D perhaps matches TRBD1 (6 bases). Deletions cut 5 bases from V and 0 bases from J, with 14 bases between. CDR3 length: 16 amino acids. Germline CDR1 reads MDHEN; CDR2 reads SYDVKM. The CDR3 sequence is CASSPPQGSSGNTIYF. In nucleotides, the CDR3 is TGTGCCAGCAGTCCCCCACAGGGATCCTCTGGAAACACCATATATTTT.

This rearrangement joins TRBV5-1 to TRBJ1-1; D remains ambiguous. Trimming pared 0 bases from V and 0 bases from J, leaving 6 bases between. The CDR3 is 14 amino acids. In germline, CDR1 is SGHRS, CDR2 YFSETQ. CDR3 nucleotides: TGCGCCAGCAGCTTGGACAGCATGAACACTGAAGCTTTCTTT. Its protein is CASSLDSMNTEAFF.

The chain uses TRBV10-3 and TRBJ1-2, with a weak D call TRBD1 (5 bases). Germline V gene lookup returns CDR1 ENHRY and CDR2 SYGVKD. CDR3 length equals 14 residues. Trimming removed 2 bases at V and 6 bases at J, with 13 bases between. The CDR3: CAISERQGGDGYTF. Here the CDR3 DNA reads TGTGCCATCAGTGAGAGGCAGGGTGGCGATGGCTACACCTTC.

The CDR3 sequence: CASSHGPSGRTDPYEQYF. The CDR3 DNA sequence: TGTGCCAGCAGCCACGGGCCTAGCGGGAGGACCGACCCCTACGAGCAGTACTTC. The gene calls are TRBV7-9 and TRBJ2-7; the match to TRBD2 covers 11 bases. V shed 5 bases, J shed 2 bases, and the junction held 14 bases outside the gene matches. Germline V gene data show CDR1 as SEHNR and CDR2 as FQNEAQ (reference sequence). This CDR3 has 18 amino acids.

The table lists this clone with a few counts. The CDR3 bases are TGCGCCAGCAGTGAGTCGACAGGCCTGAACACCGGGGAGCTGTTTTTT. Translation: CASSESTGLNTGELFF. The rearrangement uses TRBV10-1 and TRBJ2-2, with D maybe TRBD1 (6 bases). Trimming shortened V by 0 bases and J by 1 base, and 9 bases separated the two germline ends. The CDR3 extends over 16 amino acids. Germline V gene data show CDR1 as WNHNN and CDR2 as SYGVQD (reference sequence).

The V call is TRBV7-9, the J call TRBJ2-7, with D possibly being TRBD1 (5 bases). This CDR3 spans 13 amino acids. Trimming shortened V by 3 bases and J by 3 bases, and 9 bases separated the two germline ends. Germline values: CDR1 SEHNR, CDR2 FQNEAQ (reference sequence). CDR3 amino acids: CASSLGRDYEQYF. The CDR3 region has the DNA TGTGCCAGCAGCTTGGGCAGGGACTACGAGCAGTACTTC.

Written as DNA, the CDR3 is TGTGCCAGTACCCAGGACAGGCGATCTGGGGCCAACGTCCTGACTTTC. Translating it yields CASTQDRRSGANVLTF. The chain uses TRBV19 and TRBJ2-6; TRBD1 agrees at 7 bases. This CDR3 is 16 amino acids long. The junction had 7 bases not matched to a gene; V was cut back by 7 bases and J by 1 base. Germline values: CDR1 LNHDA, CDR2 SQIVND (reference sequence).

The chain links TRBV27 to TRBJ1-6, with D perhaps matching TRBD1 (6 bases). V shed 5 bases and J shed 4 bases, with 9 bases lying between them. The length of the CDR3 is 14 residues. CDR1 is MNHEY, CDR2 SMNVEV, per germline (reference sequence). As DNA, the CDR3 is TGTGCCAGCAGTCGACAGGATTATAATTCACCCCTCCACTTT. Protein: CASSRQDYNSPLHF.

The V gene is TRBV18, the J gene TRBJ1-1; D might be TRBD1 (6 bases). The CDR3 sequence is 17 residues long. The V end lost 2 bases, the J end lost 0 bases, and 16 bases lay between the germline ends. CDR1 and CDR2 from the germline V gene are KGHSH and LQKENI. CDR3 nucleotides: TGTGCCAGCTCACCAAATGGGGGGGCTAGTATGAACACTGAAGCTTTCTTT. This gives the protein CASSPNGGASMNTEAFF.

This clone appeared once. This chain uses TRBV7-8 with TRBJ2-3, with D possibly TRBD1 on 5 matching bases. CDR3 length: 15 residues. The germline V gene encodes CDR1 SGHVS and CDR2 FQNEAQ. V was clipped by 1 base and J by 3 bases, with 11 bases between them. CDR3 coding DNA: TGTGCCAGCAGCTTAGGAGCCAGGGTAACAGATACGCAGTATTTT. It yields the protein CASSLGARVTDTQYF.

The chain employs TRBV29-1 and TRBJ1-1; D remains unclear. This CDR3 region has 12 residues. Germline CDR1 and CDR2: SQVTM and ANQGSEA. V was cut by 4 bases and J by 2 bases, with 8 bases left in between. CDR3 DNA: TGCAGCGTTGCTCGTCTTAACACTGAAGCTTTCTTT. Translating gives CSVARLNTEAFF.

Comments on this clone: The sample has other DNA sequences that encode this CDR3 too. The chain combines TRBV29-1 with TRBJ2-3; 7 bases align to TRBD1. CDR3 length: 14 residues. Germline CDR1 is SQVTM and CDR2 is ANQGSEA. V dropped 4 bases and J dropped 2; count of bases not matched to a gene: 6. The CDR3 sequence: CSVVGGTSTDTQYF. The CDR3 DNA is TGCAGCGTTGTAGGGGGCACTTCCACAGATACGCAGTATTTT.

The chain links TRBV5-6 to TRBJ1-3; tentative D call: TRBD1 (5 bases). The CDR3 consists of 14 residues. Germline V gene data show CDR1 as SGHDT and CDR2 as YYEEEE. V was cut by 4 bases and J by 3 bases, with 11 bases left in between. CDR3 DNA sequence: TGTGCCAGCAGCCCTACGGGGGGTGGAAACACCATATATTTT. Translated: CASSPTGGGNTIYF.

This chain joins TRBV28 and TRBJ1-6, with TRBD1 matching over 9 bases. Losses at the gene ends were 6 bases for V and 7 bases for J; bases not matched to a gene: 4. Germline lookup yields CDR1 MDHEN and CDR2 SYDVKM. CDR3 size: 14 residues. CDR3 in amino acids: CASRKQGANSPLHF. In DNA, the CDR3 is TGTGCCAGCAGGAAACAGGGGGCCAATTCACCCCTCCACTTT.